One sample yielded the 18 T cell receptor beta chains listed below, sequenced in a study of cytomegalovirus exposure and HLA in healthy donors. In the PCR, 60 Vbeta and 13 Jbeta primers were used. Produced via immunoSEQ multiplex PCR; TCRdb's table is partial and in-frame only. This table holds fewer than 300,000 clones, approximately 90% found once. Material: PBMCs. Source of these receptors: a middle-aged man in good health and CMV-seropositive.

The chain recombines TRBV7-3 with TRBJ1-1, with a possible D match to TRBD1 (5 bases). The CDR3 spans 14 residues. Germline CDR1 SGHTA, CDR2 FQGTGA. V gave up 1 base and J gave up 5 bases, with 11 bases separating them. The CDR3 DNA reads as TGTGCCAGCAGCTTAAGGGGGGGTCGAACTGAAGCTTTCTTT. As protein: CASSLRGGRTEAFF.

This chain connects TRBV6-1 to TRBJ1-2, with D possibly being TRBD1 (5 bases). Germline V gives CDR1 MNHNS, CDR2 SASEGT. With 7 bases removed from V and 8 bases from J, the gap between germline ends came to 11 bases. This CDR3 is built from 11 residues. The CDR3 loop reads CASTGVWGYTF. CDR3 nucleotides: TGTGCCAGCACGGGGGTGTGGGGCTACACCTTC.

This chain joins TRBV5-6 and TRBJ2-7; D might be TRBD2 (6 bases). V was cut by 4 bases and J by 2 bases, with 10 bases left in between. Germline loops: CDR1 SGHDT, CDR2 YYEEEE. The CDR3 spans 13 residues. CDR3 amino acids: CASSPGLAYEQYF. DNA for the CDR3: TGTGCCAGCAGCCCGGGACTTGCCTACGAGCAGTACTTC.

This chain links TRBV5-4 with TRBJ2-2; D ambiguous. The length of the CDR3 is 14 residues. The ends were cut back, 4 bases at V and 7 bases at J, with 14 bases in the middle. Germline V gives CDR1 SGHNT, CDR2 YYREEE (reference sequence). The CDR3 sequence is CASSNGMIDGELFF. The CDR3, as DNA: TGTGCCAGCAGCAACGGTATGATCGACGGGGAGCTGTTTTTT.

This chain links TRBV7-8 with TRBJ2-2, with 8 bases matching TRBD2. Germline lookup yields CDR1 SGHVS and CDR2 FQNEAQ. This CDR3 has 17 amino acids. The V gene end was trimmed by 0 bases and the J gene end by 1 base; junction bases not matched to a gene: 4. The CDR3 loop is CASSLAPLAGNTGELFF. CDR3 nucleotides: TGTGCCAGCAGCTTAGCGCCCCTAGCGGGGAACACCGGGGAGCTGTTTTTT.

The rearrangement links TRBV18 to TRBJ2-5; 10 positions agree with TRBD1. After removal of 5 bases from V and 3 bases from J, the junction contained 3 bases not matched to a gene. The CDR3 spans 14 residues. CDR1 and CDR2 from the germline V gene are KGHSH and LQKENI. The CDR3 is CASSSGQGEETQYF. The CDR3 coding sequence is TGTGCCAGCTCAAGCGGACAGGGGGAAGAGACCCAGTACTTC.

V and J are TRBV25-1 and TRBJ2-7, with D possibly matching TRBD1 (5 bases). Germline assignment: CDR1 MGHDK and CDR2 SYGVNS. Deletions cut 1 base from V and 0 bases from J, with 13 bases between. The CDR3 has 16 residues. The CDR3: CASSELAGFSSYEQYF. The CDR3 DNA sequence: TGTGCCAGCAGTGAATTGGCAGGGTTCAGCTCCTACGAGCAGTACTTC.

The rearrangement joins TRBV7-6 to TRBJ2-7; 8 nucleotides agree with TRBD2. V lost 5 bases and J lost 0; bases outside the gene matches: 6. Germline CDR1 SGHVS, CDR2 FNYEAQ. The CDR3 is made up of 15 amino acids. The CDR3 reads CASSPRGGSSYEQYF. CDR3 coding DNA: TGTGCCAGCAGCCCCCGGGGGGGGAGCTCCTACGAGCAGTACTTC. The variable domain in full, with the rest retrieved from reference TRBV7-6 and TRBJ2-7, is GAGVSQSPRYKVTKRGQDVALRCDPISGHVSLYWYRQALGQGPEFLTYFNYEAQQDKSGLPNDRFSAERPEGSISTLTIQRTEQRDSAMYRCASSPRGGSSYEQYFGPGTRLTVT.

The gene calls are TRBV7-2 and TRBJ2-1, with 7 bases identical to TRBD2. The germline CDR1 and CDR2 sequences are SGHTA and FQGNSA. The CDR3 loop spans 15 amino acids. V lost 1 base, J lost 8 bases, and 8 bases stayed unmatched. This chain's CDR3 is CASSLVGGRLDEQFF. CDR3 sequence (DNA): TGTGCCAGCAGCTTAGTCGGCGGGAGATTGGATGAGCAGTTCTTC.

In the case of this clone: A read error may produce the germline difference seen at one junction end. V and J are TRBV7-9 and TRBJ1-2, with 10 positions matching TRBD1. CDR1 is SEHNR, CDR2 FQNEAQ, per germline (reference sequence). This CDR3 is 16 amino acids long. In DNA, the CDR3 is TGTTCCAGCAGCTTAGGGGGACAGGGGACCGACTATGGCTACACCTTC. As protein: CSSSLGGQGTDYGYTF. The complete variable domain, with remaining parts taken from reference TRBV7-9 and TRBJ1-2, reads DTGVSQNPRHKITKRGQNVTFRCDPISEHNRLYWYRQTLGQGPEFLTYFQNEAQLEKSRLLSDRFSAERPKGSFSTLEIQRTEQGDSAMYLCSSSLGGQGTDYGYTFGSGTRLTVV.

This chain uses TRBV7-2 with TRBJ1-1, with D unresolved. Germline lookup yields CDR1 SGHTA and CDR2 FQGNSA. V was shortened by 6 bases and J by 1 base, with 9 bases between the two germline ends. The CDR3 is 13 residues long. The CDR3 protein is CASSIYKNTEAFF. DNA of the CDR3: TGTGCCAGCAGTATATACAAGAACACTGAAGCTTTCTTT.

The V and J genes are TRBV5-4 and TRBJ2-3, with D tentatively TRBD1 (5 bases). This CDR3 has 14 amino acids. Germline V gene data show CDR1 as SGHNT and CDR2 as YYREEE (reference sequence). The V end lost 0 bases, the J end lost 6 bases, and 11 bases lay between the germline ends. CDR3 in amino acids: CASSLDSWGDTQYF. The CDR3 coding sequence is TGTGCCAGCAGCTTGGATTCCTGGGGCGATACGCAGTATTTT.

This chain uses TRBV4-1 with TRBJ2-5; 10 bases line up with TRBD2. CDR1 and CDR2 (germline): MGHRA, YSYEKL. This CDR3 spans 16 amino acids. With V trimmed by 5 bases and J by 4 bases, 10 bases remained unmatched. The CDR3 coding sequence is TGCGCCAGCAGCAGACTAGCGGGTCTTGAGGTAGAGACCCAGTACTTC. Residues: CASSRLAGLEVETQYF.

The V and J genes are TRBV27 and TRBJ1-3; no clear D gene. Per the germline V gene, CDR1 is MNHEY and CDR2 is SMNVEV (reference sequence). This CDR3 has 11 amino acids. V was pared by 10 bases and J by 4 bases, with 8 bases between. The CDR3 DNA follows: TGTGCCACCGTATCCGGAAACACCATATATTTT. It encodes CATVSGNTIYF.

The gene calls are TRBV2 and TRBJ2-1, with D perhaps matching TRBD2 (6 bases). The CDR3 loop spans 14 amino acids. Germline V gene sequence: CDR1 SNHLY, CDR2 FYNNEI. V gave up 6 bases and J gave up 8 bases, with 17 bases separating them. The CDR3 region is CASRAGRTGDEQFF. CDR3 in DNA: TGTGCCAGCAGAGCCGGACGGACGGGGGATGAGCAGTTCTTC.

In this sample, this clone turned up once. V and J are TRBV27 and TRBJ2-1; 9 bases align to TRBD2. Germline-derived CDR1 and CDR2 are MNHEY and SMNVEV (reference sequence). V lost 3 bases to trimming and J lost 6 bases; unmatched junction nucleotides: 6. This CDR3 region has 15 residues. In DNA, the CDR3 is TGTGCCAGCAGTTTGGAGACTAGCGGAGGCAATGAGCAGTTCTTC. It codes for CASSLETSGGNEQFF.

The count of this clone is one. In DNA form, the CDR3 reads TGTGCCAGCTCACCGATCAGGGACACTGAAGCTTTCTTT. Amino acid sequence: CASSPIRDTEAFF. This chain joins TRBV18 and TRBJ1-1; D might be TRBD1 (5 bases). CDR1 KGHSH and CDR2 LQKENI come from the germline V gene. V shed 3 bases and J shed 3 bases, with 8 bases lying between them. CDR3 length equals 13 residues.

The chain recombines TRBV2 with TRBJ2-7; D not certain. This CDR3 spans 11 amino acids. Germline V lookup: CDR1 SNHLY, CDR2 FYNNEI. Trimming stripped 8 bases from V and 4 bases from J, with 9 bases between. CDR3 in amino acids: CASVLRYEQYF. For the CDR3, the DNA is TGTGCCAGCGTCCTGCGATACGAGCAGTACTTC.